The 27 T cell receptor beta chains presented below share a single source sample, sequenced in a study of response to subunit inactivated influenza vaccine. TCRdb independently ran MiXCR on the RT-PCR reads; one entry per CDR3 protein. The repertoire holds approximately 500,000 distinct CDR3 sequences, with about an eighth as singletons. Sequenced here: PBMCs from blood, sampled 45 days after vaccination. Receptors originate from a man aged 50-59 years who received an inactivated influenza vaccine.

This clonotype has more than one count but fewer than ten. The CDR3 here is CASSLAIAEGNEQFF. The DNA of the CDR3 is TGTGCCAGCAGCTTAGCGATAGCAGAAGGCAATGAGCAGTTCTTC. V is TRBV7-8 and J is TRBJ2-1; D is ambiguous. The CDR3 length is 15 residues. Germline V gene lookup returns CDR1 SGHVS and CDR2 FQNEAQ. The V end lost 0 bases, the J end lost 6 bases, and 12 bases lay between the germline ends.

The rearrangement links TRBV3-1 to TRBJ2-7; 7 nucleotides match TRBD2. Looked up from germline, CDR1 is LGHDT and CDR2 is YNNKEL (reference sequence). The J segment lost 1 base and the V segment lost 3 bases, leaving 6 bases of the junction unmatched. The CDR3 sequence is 15 residues long. The CDR3 sequence: CASSQGGALSYEQYF. In nucleotides, the CDR3 is TGTGCCAGCAGCCAGGGAGGGGCACTTTCCTACGAGCAGTACTTC.

V gene TRBV7-9 combines with J gene TRBJ2-1; TRBD2 aligns across 8 bases. The CDR3 sequence is 14 residues long. The germline V gene has CDR1 SEHNR and CDR2 FQNEAQ (reference sequence). Trimming at V came to 6 bases and at J to 3 bases, leaving 4 bases not matched to a gene. CDR3 sequence reads: CASRSGLVYNEQFF. In DNA, the CDR3 is TGTGCCAGCAGATCGGGACTAGTCTACAATGAGCAGTTCTTC.

The table lists this clonotype with a few counts. The chain employs TRBV7-8 and TRBJ1-6, with D possibly matching TRBD1 (5 bases). V lost 1 base and J 13 bases, leaving 17 bases between the germline ends. The CDR3 length is 15 residues. Germline CDR1 and CDR2: SGHVS and FQNEAQ. Here the CDR3 DNA reads TGTGCCAGCAGCTTAGATACAGCTGAGGGACGGCCCCTCCACTTT. Protein sequence: CASSLDTAEGRPLHF. Filled out from reference TRBV7-8 and TRBJ1-6, the complete variable domain reads GAGVSQSPRYKVAKRGQDVALRCDPISGHVSLFWYQQALGQGPEFLTYFQNEAQLDKSGLPSDRFFAERPEGSVSTLKIQRTQQEDSAVYLCASSLDTAEGRPLHFGNGTRLTVT.

This clonotype was seen only a few times. The J gene is TRBJ1-6, the V gene TRBV6-1; 7 bases agree with TRBD1. The V gene end was trimmed by 4 bases and the J gene end by 11 bases; junction bases not matched to a gene: 8. The CDR3 extends over 14 amino acids. Germline assignment: CDR1 MNHNS and CDR2 SASEGT. The CDR3 bases are TGTGCCAGCAGTGCTACAGGGGAGAGTCCACCCCTCCACTTT. This gives the protein CASSATGESPPLHF.

The rearrangement links TRBV20-1 to TRBJ2-5, with D possibly matching TRBD2 (5 bases). CDR1 is DFQATT, CDR2 SNEGSKA, per germline (reference sequence). The CDR3 loop spans 17 amino acids. The V end was cut by 5 bases, the J end by 0 bases, with 22 bases between. Here the CDR3 reads CSARIWTDGWYQETQYF. Here the CDR3 DNA reads TGCAGTGCTCGAATCTGGACTGACGGGTGGTACCAAGAGACCCAGTACTTC.

The table lists this clonotype with a few counts. The CDR3 reads CSASAFATGTYEQYF. Written as DNA, the CDR3 is TGCAGTGCTAGCGCCTTTGCGACGGGTACCTACGAGCAGTACTTC. V usage is TRBV20-1 and J usage is TRBJ2-7; D is unclear. CDR1 and CDR2 from the germline V gene are DFQATT and SNEGSKA (reference sequence). V shed 3 bases and J shed 2 bases, with 17 bases lying between them. The CDR3 contains 15 residues.

This clonotype came up a few times. The V call is TRBV5-1, the J call TRBJ2-2; TRBD1 matches 10 bases. V lost 6 bases to trimming and J lost 6 bases; unmatched junction nucleotides: 8. The CDR3 length is 15 residues. Germline CDR1 SGHRS, CDR2 YFSETQ. The CDR3 nucleotides are TGCGCCAGCACCCCGAGGACAGGGGGTGCCGGGGAGCTGTTTTTT. Encoded protein: CASTPRTGGAGELFF. The variable domain in full, completed from reference TRBV5-1 and TRBJ2-2, reads KAGVTQTPRYLIKTRGQQVTLSCSPISGHRSVSWYQQTPGQGLQFLFEYFSETQRNKGNFPGRFSGRQFSNSRSEMNVSTLELGDSALYLCASTPRTGGAGELFFGEGSRLTVL.

Only a few counts were recorded for this clonotype. The chain carries TRBV2 and TRBJ2-5; possibly TRBD2 for D (5 bases). V shed 6 bases and J shed 5 bases, with 16 bases lying between them. The CDR3 runs 14 residues. CDR1 is SNHLY, CDR2 FYNNEI, per germline. CDR3: CASRPVGVGETQYF. In DNA, the CDR3 is TGTGCCAGCAGACCCGTCGGGGTTGGGGAGACCCAGTACTTC.

This clonotype has only a few counts. This chain joins TRBV29-1 and TRBJ2-7; 10 bases are shared with TRBD1. The CDR3 loop spans 14 amino acids. Germline CDR1 reads SQVTM; CDR2 reads ANQGSEA. Unmatched junction bases numbered 8, after V lost 4 bases and J lost 5 bases. The CDR3 sequence: CSVAPGQGFHEQYF. The CDR3 DNA follows: TGCAGCGTTGCCCCGGGACAGGGGTTCCACGAGCAGTACTTC.

A few counts support this clonotype. This chain uses TRBV20-1 with TRBJ1-1; D uncertain. Between the trimmed V and J ends, which lost 0 bases and 2 bases, there was a span of 10 bases. This CDR3 contains 14 residues. Germline CDR1 is DFQATT and CDR2 is SNEGSKA (reference sequence). The CDR3 DNA follows: TGCAGTGCTAGAGATCCGAAAGATAACACTGAAGCTTTCTTT. It yields the protein CSARDPKDNTEAFF.

This clonotype has just one count. The CDR3 sequence is CASSISSGSFSGELFF. The CDR3 bases are TGTGCCAGTAGTATATCTAGCGGGTCTTTCAGCGGGGAGCTGTTTTTT. The V and J genes are TRBV19 and TRBJ2-2, with 8 bases aligning to TRBD2. V shed 2 bases and J 7 bases; nucleotides not matched to a gene: 9. The CDR3 is 16 residues long. Germline V gene sequence: CDR1 LNHDA, CDR2 SQIVND (reference sequence).

The chain combines TRBV6-2 or TRBV6-3 with TRBJ2-2; the D is unclear. The germline V gene has CDR1 MNHEY and CDR2 SVGEGT. The CDR3 length is 14 residues. V shed 6 bases and J shed 6 bases, with 14 bases lying between them. The CDR3 region has the DNA TGTGCCAGCAGCCTACCCTCGCCCGCCGGGGAGCTGTTTTTT. The encoded protein is CASSLPSPAGELFF.

The V and J genes are TRBV28 and TRBJ1-1; 9 bases line up with TRBD1. Germline CDR1 and CDR2: MDHEN and SYDVKM. The CDR3 length is 13 residues. V gave up 4 bases and J gave up 5 bases; unmatched junction bases: 2. This chain's CDR3 is CASSWTGVTEAFF. The CDR3, as DNA: TGTGCCAGCAGTTGGACAGGGGTGACTGAAGCTTTCTTT.

The rearrangement links TRBV20-1 to TRBJ1-3; possible D gene TRBD1, 6 bases. This CDR3 contains 13 residues. With 3 bases removed from V and 2 bases from J, the gap between germline ends came to 8 bases. Looked up from germline, CDR1 is DFQATT and CDR2 is SNEGSKA (reference sequence). CDR3 DNA: TGCAGTGCTAGGGGGGGGCCTGGAAACACCATATATTTT. It encodes CSARGGPGNTIYF.

This clonotype came up a few times. V is TRBV20-1 and J is TRBJ2-7; D perhaps matches TRBD1 (5 bases). The CDR3 covers 13 residues. The germline V and J ends were trimmed by 3 bases and 5 bases, with 14 bases remaining between them. CDR1 and CDR2 from the germline V gene are DFQATT and SNEGSKA (reference sequence). The CDR3 spells CSASRVRLDEQYF. CDR3 bases: TGCAGTGCTAGCAGGGTTAGGCTGGACGAGCAGTACTTC.

This clonotype was recorded at least ten times. V gene TRBV6-2 or TRBV6-3 combines with J gene TRBJ2-7; 7 nucleotides agree with TRBD1. The trim removed 2 bases at V and 0 bases at J, leaving 7 bases unmatched. Germline lookup yields CDR1 MNHEY and CDR2 SVGEGT. The CDR3 covers 16 residues. The CDR3 is CASSYPAGGVSYEQYF. Here the CDR3 DNA reads TGTGCCAGCAGTTACCCGGCAGGGGGTGTCTCCTACGAGCAGTACTTC.

This clonotype was found many times. The gene calls are TRBV12-3 or TRBV12-4 and TRBJ2-2; D gene uncertain. V lost 4 bases, J lost 2 bases, and 5 bases lay in between. The CDR3 is made up of 13 amino acids. The CDR3 protein is CASSSYNTGELFF. The CDR3 DNA follows: TGTGCCAGCAGTTCTTACAACACCGGGGAGCTGTTTTTT.

This clonotype has a handful of counts. The chain combines TRBV6-2 or TRBV6-3 with TRBJ2-1; D unclear. The CDR3 extends over 16 amino acids. CDR1 MNHEY and CDR2 SVGEGT come from the germline V gene. Between the trimmed V and J ends, which lost 3 bases and 4 bases, there was a span of 16 bases. This CDR3 is CASSYFPQARYNEQFF. The CDR3 DNA follows: TGTGCCAGCAGTTATTTTCCTCAGGCCAGATACAATGAGCAGTTCTTC.

V usage is TRBV6-1 and J usage is TRBJ2-7; 7 bases are shared with TRBD2. This CDR3 is built from 15 residues. The V segment lost 5 bases and the J segment 3 bases; nucleotides outside the gene matches: 10. Per germline, CDR1 MNHNS and CDR2 SASEGT. The chain's CDR3 is CASSPLRPSGYEQYF. CDR3 bases: TGTGCCAGCAGTCCCCTCAGGCCTAGCGGCTACGAGCAGTACTTC.

This chain joins TRBV7-2 and TRBJ2-1, with D perhaps TRBD2 (6 bases). The germline V gene has CDR1 SGHTA and CDR2 FQGNSA. The CDR3 totals 13 residues. V was clipped by 6 bases and J by 6 bases, with 12 bases between them. The CDR3 region is CASRPLAANEQFF. The CDR3 DNA is TGTGCCAGCAGGCCACTAGCTGCCAATGAGCAGTTCTTC. Full variable domain (outside the CDR3, taken from reference TRBV7-2 and TRBJ2-1): GAGVSQSPSNKVTEKGKDVELRCDPISGHTALYWYRQSLGQGLEFLIYFQGNSAPDKSGLPSDRFSAERTGGSVSTLTIQRTQQEDSAVYLCASRPLAANEQFFGPGTRLTVL.

This clonotype has at least ten counts. J is TRBJ2-1 and V is TRBV12-3 or TRBV12-4; D is unclear. CDR3 length: 14 residues. Trimming removed 3 bases at V and 1 base at J, with 7 bases between. In DNA form, the CDR3 reads TGTGCCAGCAGTTTCATTCTGTCCTACAATGAGCAGTTCTTC. Encoded protein: CASSFILSYNEQFF.

This chain joins TRBV7-6 and TRBJ2-1, with a weak D call TRBD2 (6 bases). Germline-derived CDR1 and CDR2 are SGHVS and FNYEAQ. This CDR3 is 17 amino acids long. Trimming took 2 bases from V and 0 from J, leaving 14 bases between them. As DNA, the CDR3 is TGTGCCAGCAGCTTAAAGGCCGGGGGTAGCTCCTACAATGAGCAGTTCTTC. Its translation is CASSLKAGGSSYNEQFF.

The gene calls are TRBV6-5 and TRBJ2-7, with D perhaps TRBD1 or TRBD2 (6 bases each). The length of the CDR3 is 18 residues. Germline V gene lookup returns CDR1 MNHEY and CDR2 SVGAGI. Between the trimmed V and J ends, which lost 2 bases and 3 bases, there was a span of 23 bases. This CDR3 is CASSYPRMSGASVYEQYF. In DNA, the CDR3 is TGTGCCAGCAGTTACCCGAGAATGTCGGGGGCCTCCGTCTACGAGCAGTACTTC.

CDR3 region: CASSQGIAGGYTDTQYF. In nucleotides, the CDR3 is TGTGCCAGCAGCCAAGGAATTGCGGGGGGATACACAGATACGCAGTATTTT. The V gene is TRBV4-2, the J gene TRBJ2-3, with TRBD2 matching 8 bases. Trimming cost V 1 base and J 2 bases; bases outside gene matches: 8. This CDR3 region has 17 residues. Germline V CDR1 and CDR2: LGHNA, YNFKEQ.

The gene calls are TRBV20-1 and TRBJ1-2; perhaps TRBD1 as D (6 bases). CDR1 and CDR2 (germline): DFQATT, SNEGSKA (reference sequence). The CDR3 has 14 residues. The V end lost 3 bases, the J end lost 0 bases, and 11 bases lay between the germline ends. CDR3 sequence: CSASRGGPNYGYTF. CDR3 nucleotide sequence: TGCAGTGCTAGTAGGGGGGGCCCTAACTATGGCTACACCTTC.

The rearrangement uses TRBV7-9 and TRBJ2-1; 9 bases map to TRBD1. Per germline, CDR1 SEHNR and CDR2 FQNEAQ (reference sequence). V gave up 7 bases and J gave up 4 bases; unmatched junction bases: 5. The CDR3 is 14 residues long. CDR3 amino acids: CASTGTGTYNEQFF. CDR3 DNA: TGTGCCAGCACCGGGACAGGGACGTACAATGAGCAGTTCTTC.